This T cell receptor (beta chain) derives from a study of cytomegalovirus exposure and HLA in healthy donors. TCRdb's table, derived via immunoSEQ multiplex PCR, lists solely in-frame clones and lacks some. Among about 150,000 clones, roughly 86% were seen once, and the ten largest hold 2.1%. This clone was observed a handful of times. Trimming cost V 4 bases and J 4 bases; bases outside gene matches: 3. The V gene's germline CDR1 is SGHTA and CDR2 FQGNSA. The CDR3 extends over 13 amino acids. The chain has TRBV7-2 and TRBJ1-1; TRBD1 aligns across 7 bases. The sequenced sample was PBMCs. This clonotype was obtained from a human donor in good health. This chain's CDR3 is CASSSSGGTEAFF. CDR3 nucleotide sequence: TGTGCCAGCAGCTCCTCAGGGGGCACTGAAGCTTTCTTT.